The rows below give T cell receptor beta chains drawn from one sample of a study of T cell responses to AZD1222 COVID-19 vaccine. TCRdb keeps only in-frame clones here, not all; method: immunoSEQ multiplex PCR. The data hold some 200,000 clones, with more than 80% observed a single time. The sample here was peripheral blood, taken on day 0 of AZD1222 vaccination. These receptors were taken from an adult in good health. The CDR3 runs from the conserved cysteine through the conserved F or W. A D gene is named only where the DNA matches it firmly. A clone size is listed for some rows: how often the clone was seen (once, few, many), or a class if it is expanded.

>.|TRBV6-5|TRBJ1-3|TRBD1
CASKNDRAAGNTIYF
TGTGCCAGCAAAAACGACAGGGCGGCTGGAAACACCATATATTTT
>once|TRBV6-2/TRBV6-3|TRBJ2-3|.
CASSGARQLLASGTDTQYF
TGTGCCAGCAGTGGGGCTCGCCAACTACTAGCTAGCGGCACAGATACGCAGTATTTT
>.|TRBV4-1|TRBJ1-6|.
CASSLAEPTGTVNSPLHF
TGCGCCAGCAGCCTCGCCGAGCCCACCGGGACTGTTAATTCACCCCTCCACTTT
>.|TRBV29-1|TRBJ2-2|.
CSVDRSVTGELFF
TGCAGCGTTGATAGATCTGTTACCGGGGAGCTGTTTTTT
>.|TRBV6-1|TRBJ1-2|.
CASSEIRGDGYTF
TGTGCCAGCAGTGAGATCCGGGGCGATGGCTACACCTTC
>once|TRBV27|TRBJ2-5|TRBD2
CASSSKLAGAGRETQYF
TGTGCCAGCAGTTCCAAACTAGCGGGTGCGGGAAGGGAGACCCAGTACTTC
>.|TRBV2|TRBJ2-7|.
CASRRESYEQYF
TGTGCCAGCAGAAGGGAATCCTACGAGCAGTACTTC
>.|TRBV19|TRBJ2-3|.
CASIGPYTDTQYF
TGTGCCAGTATTGGTCCCTACACGGATACGCAGTATTTT
>.|TRBV21-1|TRBJ1-4|.
CASSPRTHTLINEKLFF
TGTGCCAGCAGCCCAAGGACCCATACCCTGATTAATGAAAAACTGTTTTTT
>once|TRBV28|TRBJ2-7|.
CASSLKQGSHEQYF
TGTGCCAGCAGTTTAAAGCAGGGCAGCCACGAGCAGTACTTC
>.|TRBV30|TRBJ1-3|TRBD1
CAWSVRGQGGNTIYF
TGTGCCTGGAGTGTACGAGGACAGGGGGGAAACACCATATATTTT
>.|TRBV18|TRBJ1-2|.
CASSPSAYQGSNYGYTF
TGTGCCAGCTCACCATCAGCTTACCAGGGGTCTAACTATGGCTACACCTTC
>.|TRBV19|TRBJ2-2|TRBD2
CASSIVGLAGGNTGELFF
TGTGCCAGTAGTATAGTTGGCCTAGCGGGGGGAAACACCGGGGAGCTGTTTTTT
>.|TRBV6-2/TRBV6-3|TRBJ1-2|.
CASSRGLSLVPGGYTF
TGTGCCAGCAGCAGAGGACTGTCTCTTGTGCCGGGAGGCTACACCTTC
>.|TRBV18|TRBJ1-1|TRBD1
CASSPSGPGGDTEAFF
TGTGCCAGCTCACCCTCGGGACCAGGGGGCGACACTGAAGCTTTCTTT
>once|TRBV5-1|TRBJ2-7|.
CASSLVEGYEQYF
TGCGCCAGCAGCTTGGTCGAGGGCTACGAGCAGTACTTC
>.|TRBV10-3|TRBJ2-7|.
CAISESNGRREQYF
TGTGCCATCAGTGAGTCGAACGGGAGAAGGGAGCAGTACTTC
>.|TRBV5-4|TRBJ2-3|.
CASSLPGASTDTQYF
TGTGCCAGCAGCTTGCCGGGGGCTAGCACAGATACGCAGTATTTT
>.|TRBV6-5|TRBJ1-5|TRBD1
CASSRTGINYQPQHF
TGTGCCAGCAGTCGGACAGGGATCAACTATCAGCCCCAGCATTTT
>.|TRBV5-1|TRBJ1-2|.
CASSSTELGGVYGYTF
TGCGCCAGCAGCTCCACCGAATTGGGGGGGGTCTATGGCTACACCTTC